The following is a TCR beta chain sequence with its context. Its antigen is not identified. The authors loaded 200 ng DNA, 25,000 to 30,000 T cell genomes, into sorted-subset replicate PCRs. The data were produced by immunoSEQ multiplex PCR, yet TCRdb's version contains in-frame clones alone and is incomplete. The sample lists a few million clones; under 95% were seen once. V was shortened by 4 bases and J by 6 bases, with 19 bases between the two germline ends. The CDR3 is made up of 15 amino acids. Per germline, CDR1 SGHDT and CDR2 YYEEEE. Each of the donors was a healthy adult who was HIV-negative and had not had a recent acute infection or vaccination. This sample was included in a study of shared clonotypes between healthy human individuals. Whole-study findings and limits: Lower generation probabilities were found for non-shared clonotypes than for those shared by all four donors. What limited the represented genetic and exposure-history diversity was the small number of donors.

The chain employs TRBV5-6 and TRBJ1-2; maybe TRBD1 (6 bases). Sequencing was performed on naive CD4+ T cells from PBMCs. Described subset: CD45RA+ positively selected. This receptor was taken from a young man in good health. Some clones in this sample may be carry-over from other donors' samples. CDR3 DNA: TGTGCCAGCAGCCCAAACGACAGGCGACGAAATGGCTACACCTTC. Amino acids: CASSPNDRRRNGYTF.